A single sample is the source of the 11 T cell receptor beta chains below, sequenced in a study of CD8 T cells in ankylosing spondylitis. TCRdb reanalysed the 5' RACE reads using MiXCR and keeps one entry per CDR3 protein. The sample carries some 180,000 distinct CDR3 sequences, 15% to 20% recorded once. Sequencing used blood, either unsorted or a sorted T cell fraction (not recorded which). Every receptor here comes from a male donor between 5 and 35 years old with ankylosing spondylitis or in good health (not recorded which).

This clonotype was seen at least ten times. The chain's CDR3 is CASSSAGTDTQYF. The CDR3, as DNA: TGCGCCAGCAGCTCCGCAGGCACAGATACGCAGTATTTT. V and J are TRBV5-1 and TRBJ2-3; D is uncertain. The CDR3 is made up of 13 amino acids. Deletions cut 3 bases from V and 1 base from J, with 6 bases between. The germline gives CDR1 SGHRS, CDR2 YFSETQ. The variable domain in full, with the rest retrieved from reference TRBV5-1 and TRBJ2-3, is KAGVTQTPRYLIKTRGQQVTLSCSPISGHRSVSWYQQTPGQGLQFLFEYFSETQRNKGNFPGRFSGRQFSNSRSEMNVSTLELGDSALYLCASSSAGTDTQYFGPGTRLTVL.

This clonotype was recorded at least ten times. CDR3 bases: TGTGCCAGCAGCTTAAATCGGAACACTGAAGCTTTCTTT. Its translation is CASSLNRNTEAFF. The chain has TRBV7-6 and TRBJ1-1, with unresolved D. Germline V lookup: CDR1 SGHVS, CDR2 FNYEAQ. The CDR3 length is 13 residues. V lost 2 bases and J lost 1, with 5 bases in between.

The chain employs TRBV19 and TRBJ2-1; the match to TRBD2 covers 10 bases. Germline CDR1 reads LNHDA; CDR2 reads SQIVND (reference sequence). This CDR3 is built from 17 residues. V gave up 4 bases and J gave up 8 bases; unmatched junction bases: 14. The CDR3 sequence: CASSRGTSGIREDEQFF. The CDR3 DNA is TGTGCCAGTAGTAGGGGCACTAGCGGGATAAGGGAAGATGAGCAGTTCTTC.

This clonotype has at least ten counts. The V call is TRBV11-2, the J call TRBJ2-4; D possibly corresponds to TRBD2 (6 bases). CDR1 is SGHAT and CDR2 is FQNNGV in the germline V gene. The V and J ends lost 6 bases and 1 base respectively, with 13 bases between them. This CDR3 spans 15 amino acids. The CDR3 DNA sequence: TGTGCCAGCAGGAGCGTTGGGGGGGCCAAAAACATTCAGTACTTC. Protein: CASRSVGGAKNIQYF.

At least ten counts were recorded for this clonotype. This chain connects TRBV5-1 to TRBJ2-3; D remains ambiguous. V was cut by 3 bases and J by 2 bases, with 7 bases left in between. CDR1 SGHRS and CDR2 YFSETQ come from the germline V gene. The CDR3 runs to 13 residues. This chain's CDR3 is CASSSHYTDTQYF. CDR3 bases: TGCGCCAGCAGCTCGCATTACACAGATACGCAGTATTTT. The variable domain in full, with the rest retrieved from reference TRBV5-1 and TRBJ2-3, is KAGVTQTPRYLIKTRGQQVTLSCSPISGHRSVSWYQQTPGQGLQFLFEYFSETQRNKGNFPGRFSGRQFSNSRSEMNVSTLELGDSALYLCASSSHYTDTQYFGPGTRLTVL.

The sample holds many counts of this clonotype. The chain has TRBV24-1 and TRBJ2-1; D gene uncertain. The germline gives CDR1 KGHDR, CDR2 SFDVKD. V lost 7 bases and J lost 4, with 10 bases in between. There are 13 residues in the CDR3. In nucleotides, the CDR3 is TGTGCCACCAGATCCGACGCGTACAATGAGCAGTTCTTC. Its translation is CATRSDAYNEQFF.

This clonotype has only a few counts. The CDR3 protein is CASSYDGGSNRPQHF. As DNA, the CDR3 is TGTGCCAGCAGTTACGACGGAGGGAGCAATCGTCCCCAGCATTTT. The V call is TRBV6-5, the J call TRBJ1-5; D call uncertain. From germline, CDR1 is MNHEY and CDR2 SVGAGI. The CDR3 spans 15 residues. The V and J ends lost 2 bases and 10 bases respectively, with 18 bases between them.

This clonotype turned up a few times. This chain joins TRBV7-6 and TRBJ2-5; D is possibly TRBD1 (5 bases). From germline, CDR1 is SGHVS and CDR2 FNYEAQ. The CDR3 consists of 14 residues. Trimming stripped 4 bases from V and 2 bases from J, with 11 bases between. The DNA of the CDR3 is TGTGCCAGCAGCTATGCAGGGATGCAAGAGACCCAGTACTTC. Residues: CASSYAGMQETQYF.

The gene calls are TRBV6-4 and TRBJ2-1; tentative D call: TRBD2 (5 bases). Per the germline V gene, CDR1 is MRHNA and CDR2 is SNTAGT. The CDR3 totals 14 residues. With 4 bases removed from V and 6 bases from J, the gap between germline ends came to 13 bases. CDR3 in DNA: TGTGCCAGCAGTGGAAATAGCGTGGGCAATGAGCAGTTCTTC. Encoded protein: CASSGNSVGNEQFF.

This clonotype was found many times. The chain recombines TRBV7-2 with TRBJ1-5; D not certain. The CDR3 is 13 residues long. CDR1 is SGHTA and CDR2 is FQGNSA in the germline V gene. The V end lost 3 bases, the J end lost 5 bases, and 8 bases lay between the germline ends. In DNA, the CDR3 is TGTGCCAGCAGCTTGGGCATCTATCAGCCCCAGCATTTT. Its translation: CASSLGIYQPQHF.

This clonotype was observed at least ten times. The chain joins TRBV20-1 to TRBJ2-1; D is perhaps TRBD2 (6 bases). The CDR3 is 14 amino acids. Trimming removed 6 bases from V and 1 base from J, with 13 bases in between. CDR1 is DFQATT and CDR2 is SNEGSKA in the germline V gene (reference sequence). The CDR3 reads CSATGDLSYNEQFF. CDR3 DNA: TGCAGTGCCACTGGGGACTTATCCTACAATGAGCAGTTCTTC.